Below are 21 T cell receptor beta chains sequenced from a single sample in a study of spatial heterogeneity in lung cancer (dated by TCRdb to between 2017 and 2020). General study outcomes and caveats: The tumor nonsynonymous mutation count correlated with the number of expanded intratumoral alpha and beta TCRs.

This sample's time point label indicates: sample taken at primary tumor resection. No antigen is known for these receptors. Library prep was done by 5' RACE. The run used a NextSeq 500. Clones were called with MiXCR by TCRdb after fastp trimmed the public reads at Q25, and only in-frame beta chains were retained. Every CDR3 protein is listed once, alongside the most common genes and DNA of its rows. This sample comprises 8,000 to 9,500 distinct CDR3 sequences, more than 4% of them detected only once. The top ten constitute roughly 12% of the sample. This specimen consisted of lung tumor tissue, obtained at surgery. The source is a female donor with early-stage non-small cell lung cancer.

This clonotype was observed many times. The rearrangement uses TRBV7-6 and TRBJ1-3, with unresolved D. The germline V gene has CDR1 SGHVS and CDR2 FNYEAQ. The CDR3 spans 12 residues. With 1 base removed from V and 6 bases from J, the gap between germline ends came to 4 bases. CDR3 bases: TGTGCCAGCAGCTTAGATCAAAACACCATATATTTT. Amino acid sequence: CASSLDQNTIYF.

This clonotype showed up many times. This chain connects TRBV29-1 to TRBJ1-2; D is uncertain. CDR1 and CDR2 (germline): SQVTM, ANQGSEA. There are 13 residues in the CDR3. Between the trimmed V and J ends, which lost 0 bases and 4 bases, there was a span of 9 bases. In nucleotides, the CDR3 is TGCAGCGTTGAAGACCGCACCGGCTATGGCTACACCTTC. Residues: CSVEDRTGYGYTF.

Ten or more counts support this clonotype. The chain is built from TRBV7-3 and TRBJ2-1; 9 bases match TRBD2. CDR3 length: 16 amino acids. Germline trimming cut 1 base from V and 8 bases from J; bases unmatched to any gene: 9. Germline V gives CDR1 SGHTA, CDR2 FQGTGA. The CDR3 DNA reads TGTGCCAGCAGCTTAATCGGCGGGAGGGTTGAGGATGAGCAGTTCTTC. It yields the protein CASSLIGGRVEDEQFF.

This clonotype appeared many times. The genes are TRBV3-1 and TRBJ2-3; 9 positions match TRBD2. The CDR3 loop spans 18 amino acids. After removal of 0 bases from V and 0 bases from J, the junction contained 7 bases not matched to a gene. Germline V lookup: CDR1 LGHDT, CDR2 YNNKEL (reference sequence). CDR3 in DNA: TGTGCCAGCAGCCAAGAGGCTAGCGGGATGACTAGCACAGATACGCAGTATTTT. This sequence encodes CASSQEASGMTSTDTQYF.

This clonotype has ten or more counts. The V and J genes are TRBV6-1 and TRBJ1-3, with D maybe TRBD1 (5 bases). The CDR3 totals 14 residues. Per germline, CDR1 MNHNS and CDR2 SASEGT. The V and J ends lost 6 bases and 2 bases respectively, with 11 bases between them. CDR3 sequence reads: CASSDRGAGNTIYF. CDR3 DNA: TGTGCCAGCAGCGATAGGGGCGCTGGAAACACCATATATTTT.

The table lists this clonotype with many counts. The chain's CDR3 is CASSAMGVDTQYF. CDR3 DNA sequence: TGTGCCAGCAGTGCCATGGGAGTAGATACGCAGTATTTT. The chain joins TRBV12-3 or TRBV12-4 to TRBJ2-3; maybe TRBD2 (5 bases). V lost 5 bases and J lost 5, with 11 bases in between. This CDR3 has 13 amino acids.

This clonotype was seen repeatedly, ten times or more. The J gene is TRBJ1-5, the V gene TRBV12-3 or TRBV12-4; D is undetermined. This CDR3 has 14 residues. V gave up 5 bases and J gave up 3 bases, with 11 bases separating them. CDR3 DNA: TGTGCCAGCAGTATCGATGACTTCAATCAGCCCCAGCATTTT. Residues: CASSIDDFNQPQHF.

This clonotype was observed at least ten times. J is TRBJ2-2 and V is TRBV29-1; no clear D gene. The germline V gene has CDR1 SQVTM and CDR2 ANQGSEA. The CDR3 runs to 15 residues. The V and J ends lost 4 bases and 6 bases respectively, with 18 bases between them. CDR3 bases: TGCAGCGTTGTCTCGGCAGGTGTTAGGTCCGGGGAGCTGTTTTTT. This sequence encodes CSVVSAGVRSGELFF.

This clonotype was seen at least ten times. This chain connects TRBV6-5 to TRBJ2-7; no firm D call. The CDR3 has 14 residues. V was pared by 0 bases and J by 7 bases, with 13 bases between. Germline CDR1 MNHEY, CDR2 SVGAGI. The CDR3 is CASSYSPQAREQYF. The DNA for the CDR3 is TGTGCCAGCAGTTACTCGCCGCAAGCTCGGGAGCAGTACTTC.

This clonotype was counted many times. The rearrangement uses TRBV5-1 and TRBJ2-2; TRBD2 might be the D (6 bases). Germline CDR1 and CDR2: SGHRS and YFSETQ. This CDR3 is 17 amino acids long. V was trimmed by 7 bases and J by 4 bases, leaving 23 bases between them. Here the CDR3 reads CASGDRWRGLGTGELFF. CDR3 bases: TGCGCCAGCGGTGATCGCTGGCGGGGCCTGGGCACCGGGGAGCTGTTTTTT.

This clonotype showed up many times. This rearrangement joins TRBV4-2 to TRBJ2-3, with 8 bases fitting TRBD2. Looked up from germline, CDR1 is LGHNA and CDR2 is YNFKEQ. The CDR3 has 16 amino acids. Trimming at V came to 1 base and at J to 6 bases, leaving 9 bases not matched to a gene. Here the CDR3 DNA reads TGTGCCAGCAGCCAAGGGGCCGCAGCGGGAGAGGATACGCAGTATTTT. It is translated as CASSQGAAAGEDTQYF.

In its sample, this clonotype ranks as medium-sized. The V and J genes are TRBV3-1 and TRBJ2-7; the D is unclear. Trimming stripped 3 bases from V and 3 bases from J, with 9 bases between. The germline gives CDR1 LGHDT, CDR2 YNNKEL (reference sequence). This CDR3 has 13 amino acids. CDR3 DNA sequence: TGTGCCAGCAGCCAGTTCCGGAACTACGAGCAGTACTTC. Protein sequence: CASSQFRNYEQYF.

This clonotype has ten or more counts. The chain joins TRBV7-9 to TRBJ2-6; TRBD2 is a possible D gene (6 bases). The CDR3 consists of 16 residues. The V end lost 8 bases, the J end lost 3 bases, and 17 bases lay between the germline ends. CDR1 and CDR2 (germline): SEHNR, FQNEAQ (reference sequence). CDR3 sequence: CASPPGGLGGANVLTF. CDR3 DNA: TGTGCCAGCCCCCCCGGGGGACTTGGTGGGGCCAACGTCCTGACTTTC.

This clonotype was seen repeatedly, ten times or more. The chain is built from TRBV2 and TRBJ2-3; D possibly corresponds to TRBD1 (6 bases). This CDR3 comprises 14 residues. Germline CDR1 is SNHLY and CDR2 is FYNNEI. Trimming took off 6 bases at V and 1 base at J, with 11 bases between the two ends. Written as DNA, the CDR3 is TGTGCCAGCAGGGTCAGGGGACGCACAGATACGCAGTATTTT. Translated, it gives CASRVRGRTDTQYF. The entire variable domain, with the rest obtained from reference TRBV2 and TRBJ2-3, is as follows: EPEVTQTPSHQVTQMGQEVILRCVPISNHLYFYWYRQILGQKVEFLVSFYNNEISEKSEIFDDQFSVERPDGSNFTLKIRSTKLEDSAMYFCASRVRGRTDTQYFGPGTRLTVL.

This clonotype qualifies as medium-sized. J is TRBJ2-5 and V is TRBV18; D gene unclear. The CDR3 covers 14 residues. Trimming took 3 bases from V and 4 from J, leaving 12 bases between them. Germline CDR1 is KGHSH and CDR2 is LQKENI. In DNA form, the CDR3 reads TGTGCCAGCTCACCTCCCCAGTCCCCAGAGACCCAGTACTTC. Amino acid sequence: CASSPPQSPETQYF.

About this clonotype: One base away lies a much larger clone, so this may be a sequencing read error. This chain joins TRBV20-1 and TRBJ1-1; tentatively, D is TRBD1 (6 bases). Per germline, CDR1 DFQATT and CDR2 SNEGSKA (reference sequence). The CDR3 length is 11 residues. This chain's CDR3 is CSAQGNAEAFF. The DNA of the CDR3 is TGCAGTGCCCAGGGGAACGCTGAAGCTTTCTTT.

This clonotype was counted at least ten times. The chain uses TRBV6-5 and TRBJ2-7; 7 bases are a match to TRBD1. Trimming at V came to 5 bases and at J to 0 bases, leaving 13 bases not matched to a gene. The CDR3 is 17 amino acids. In germline, CDR1 is MNHEY, CDR2 SVGAGI. The CDR3 coding sequence is TGTGCCAGCAGTGGTCGACAGGGCAGGTTTTACTCCTACGAGCAGTACTTC. Translated, it gives CASSGRQGRFYSYEQYF.

This clonotype was counted at least ten times. The chain uses TRBV6-2 or TRBV6-3 and TRBJ2-3; D perhaps matches TRBD2 (5 bases). V gave up 0 bases and J gave up 1 base, with 11 bases separating them. From germline, CDR1 is MNHEY and CDR2 SVGEGT. The CDR3 is 16 amino acids. The CDR3 nucleotides read TGTGCCAGCAGTTACTCTAGGGAGTTAGGCACAGATACGCAGTATTTT. Its protein product is CASSYSRELGTDTQYF.

The V call is TRBV18, the J call TRBJ2-7; the D is unclear. The CDR3 sequence is 16 residues long. V was cut by 4 bases and J by 0 bases, with 16 bases left in between. Germline CDR1 reads KGHSH; CDR2 reads LQKENI. This CDR3 is CASSLGSPRSSYEQYF. DNA of the CDR3: TGTGCCAGCTCACTGGGATCGCCTAGGAGCTCCTACGAGCAGTACTTC.

V usage is TRBV5-1 and J usage is TRBJ2-3, with D hard to call. Between the trimmed V and J ends, which lost 0 bases and 2 bases, there was a span of 4 bases. Germline-derived CDR1 and CDR2 are SGHRS and YFSETQ. CDR3 length: 13 residues. The CDR3 DNA sequence: TGCGCCAGCAGCTTGGCGGTCACAGATACGCAGTATTTT. Amino acid sequence: CASSLAVTDTQYF. Full variable domain (rest looked up from reference TRBV5-1 and TRBJ2-3): KAGVTQTPRYLIKTRGQQVTLSCSPISGHRSVSWYQQTPGQGLQFLFEYFSETQRNKGNFPGRFSGRQFSNSRSEMNVSTLELGDSALYLCASSLAVTDTQYFGPGTRLTVL.

This clonotype ranks as medium-sized. The chain is built from TRBV6-2 or TRBV6-3 and TRBJ2-6; TRBD2 matches at 13 bases. V was clipped by 2 bases and J by 2 bases; unmatched bases: 3. Per the germline V gene, CDR1 is MNHEY and CDR2 is SVGEGT. CDR3 length: 18 amino acids. The chain's CDR3 is CASSYGLAGVPGANVLTF. The CDR3 nucleotides read TGTGCCAGCAGTTACGGACTAGCGGGAGTTCCTGGGGCCAACGTCCTGACTTTC.